Described below is a single TCR beta chain sequence and its context. This clone was counted once. The clone's antigen remains unknown. No base quality information exists; no much larger clone differs at one position. In total, over 600 healthy bone marrow donors made up the cohort. At the time of sampling, every cohort member was nominally healthy, though immune exposures that went unrecorded were likely present. Of the approximately 700 cohort members, 289 had positive CMV serostatus and 350 to 450 had negative CMV serostatus, and CMV serostatus was not recorded for the donor. A peripheral blood sample was collected from each donor, and TCR beta sequencing was performed on peripheral blood mononuclear cells. Genomic DNA was extracted from the blood cell samples with the Qiagen DNeasy Blood Extraction Kit. The library was produced with the immunoSEQ multiplex PCR assay. For the multiplex PCR, a mixture combining 60 forward primers for TCR Vbeta segments and 13 reverse primers for TCR Jbeta segments was used. The CDR3 region of rearranged TCR beta genes was amplified from genomic DNA with a multiplex PCR assay. The Illumina HiSeq System was used to sequence the amplified TCR beta libraries as 87-base-pair reads. In the source study's methods: A later analysis counted about 80 million unique TCR beta chains across the 690 or so repertoires, and 10 million to 11 million of these chains were shared by at least two donors. Raw reads were error-corrected and collapsed into unique sequences by a nearest-neighbor algorithm in which closely related sequences were merged to remove PCR and sequencing errors. CDR3 sequences were aligned to IMGT reference sequences to assign V, D and J gene segments. For a sequence to be retained, a match of at least six nucleotides to both a V gene segment and a J gene segment was required. Rearrangements were classified as productive when the CDR3 lacked stop codons and remained in frame with V and J, and all other rearrangements were classified as non-productive. Following IMGT convention, CDR3 was defined as the stretch from the second conserved V-encoded cysteine up to the conserved J-encoded phenylalanine. In an earlier analysis of just under 600 of the donors, sequences lacking an unambiguous match to a single V gene segment were excluded. An earlier analysis of just under 600 of the donors called V segments functional above 56.7% productive rearrangements and segregating when the between-donor standard deviation exceeded 5%. A statistical classification framework was built to diagnose cytomegalovirus status from the catalog of TCR beta chain sequences. A later analysis assigned V and J genes by comparing TCR nucleotide sequences with IMGT/GENE-DB human TR gene sequences. In a later analysis, CDR3 sequences and most-parsimonious VDJ recombination scenarios were assigned using the TCRdist pipeline. In a later analysis, every TCR beta chain was defined by the combination of its CDR3 amino acid sequence and its V-gene family, and reads without a unique V-gene family were dropped. In a later analysis, some 600 highly shared, low-generation-probability nucleotide sequences were removed to address suspected cross-contamination and a sequencing artifact. For each public chain, a later analysis derived a clonal expansion index from normalized ranks of inferred template counts within each repertoire. Generation probabilities in a later analysis came from a VDJ recombination model fitted to out-of-frame rearrangements, and those results were checked against IGoR. In a later analysis, hypergeometric tests were used to score TCR-TCR, TCR-HLA and TCR-CMV co-occurrence, with a repertoire-size bias correction applied to TCR pairs. False discovery rates were estimated in a later analysis by permuting HLA or CMV assignments 20 times. A later analysis grouped co-occurring TCRs with DBSCAN, adding TCRdist sequence similarity when clustering within HLA-allele-positive subsets. For co-occurrence clustering, repertoires with fewer than 30,000 or more than 120,000 public chains were excluded, along with about five repertoires with anomalous nucleotide sharing. TCRdb re-hosts the immuneACCESS table, in-frame sequences only. Its copies lack some clones; in the studies checked, an unresolved V gene accounts for under half of them, and the cause for the rest is not known. That table furnishes V, J and clone size, whereas the DNA furnished D and trimming. A total of 200,000 to 250,000 clones appear in this sample, roughly 84% of them only once. The ten largest make up 1.3% of the sample.

Including cysteine and phenylalanine, the CDR3 has 19 amino acids. The only DNA kept is the CDR3, 57 bases in frame from the first base. The junction shows trimming of 3 bases on V and 3 bases on J, and the gene matches do not reach 19 bases of it. CDR1 and CDR2, looked up from the germline V gene (reference sequence), are SEHNR and FQNEAQ. The sample is drawn from a study of cytomegalovirus exposure and HLA in healthy donors (dated by TCRdb to 2016 to 2017). As for the study more broadly: An earlier analysis of 587 of the donors reported 250 to 300 Gb of sequence data and 117 million unique TCR beta sequences obtained from 180 million or so T cells. Roughly five DR-DQ haplotypes were treated as single units for association and clustering because of strong linkage in the cohort. Every discovery cohort repertoire had been produced on one sequencing platform. The study aimed to test whether cataloging public T cell receptors could reveal signatures of past pathogen exposure. Among the roughly 410 genotyped donors, approximately 76% belonged to the genetic ancestry cluster associated with self-reported Caucasian donors. An early release covering about 600 HLA-typed donors comprised 300 to 350 gigabases of sequencing data and 65 million to 100 million unique TCR sequences. Alongside the repertoire data, information on donor age, sex, ethnicity and CMV serostatus was compiled. To predict cytomegalovirus infection status, the study combined high-throughput TCR immunosequencing, statistical association of individual TCRs with disease status, and machine learning. In addition to the first cohort of 666 subjects, a separate validation cohort of 120 different subjects was used. In a later genetic analysis, genome-wide SNP genotypes for 398 of the 666 donors were used, and that subset was treated as a discovery cohort. In an earlier analysis of roughly 540 of the donors, high-throughput TCR beta sequencing was used to judge whether each TCR beta V gene segment behaved as functional or pseudogenic. Rather than drawing on any new phenotypic data, the later analysis identified candidate immune exposures from TCR beta sequences and the way those sequences occurred across donors. Across about 370 genotyped donors of the cohort, an average of roughly 250,000 unique TCR beta nucleotide sequences per donor were sequenced, and approximately 19% of those sequences were non-productive. HLA typing included class I and class II loci at four-digit resolution. In a later analysis, previously published TCR beta repertoires from roughly 710 donors were re-analyzed and high-resolution HLA genotyping was added so that TCR occurrence patterns could be studied. The study used immunosequencing to profile the T cell repertoires of approximately 630 subjects and linked those repertoires to cytomegalovirus serostatus. Typing coverage differed by locus: A, B, C, DRB1 and DQB1 were typed in about 620-630 donors, DQA1 in approximately 520, DPA1 in some 610, and DPB1 in roughly 450. What the work shows at the level of the full study, not this receptor alone: When HLA alleles, especially DR and DQ, strongly co-occurred, TCR associations were difficult to assign to individual alleles. Because HLA typing was missing for some donors at each locus, association tests included only the typed subset. Three of the identified cytomegalovirus-associated TCR beta chains were confirmed in vitro to be specific for cytomegalovirus antigens. V-gene and J-gene trimming of TCR beta chains was associated with a missense DCLRE1C variant in a later genetic analysis, and the association was replicated in an independent cohort. A group of highly shared sequence variants was considered likely to be a technical artifact of the sequencing pipeline. CMV serostatus was the only immune exposure information available for the cohort. Cytomegalovirus status was reported to be diagnosed by the classifier with high specificity and sensitivity in both the original and validation cohorts. While some public TCRs were present in many individuals, most TCR sequences turned up only very rarely across donors. A further reported finding was that TCR beta sequences accurately predicted the HLA-A and HLA-B alleles for most subjects in the first cohort. Most CMV-associated TCR beta chains appeared to be HLA-restricted in a later analysis, and the HLA associations seemed to be driven largely by CMV exposure. A later analysis reported that several top co-occurrence clusters appeared linked to parvovirus B19, influenza, CMV and Epstein-Barr virus. Linkage disequilibrium might explain the correlated functional status among segregating V segments, but an unknown experimental factor could not be ruled out. At a false discovery rate of 0.05, a later analysis linked 16,951 TCR beta sequences to specific HLA alleles. In a later analysis, HLA-associated TCR beta chains were found to be more clonally expanded and to have lower generation probabilities than equally common non-associated chains. Some IMGT-functional V segments, including TRBV6-2 and TRBV6-3, could not be distinguished by the 87-base-pair reads and were therefore excluded. This cohort had only TCR beta chains sequenced, and the lack of alpha or paired-chain data limited which features could be detected. A later genetic analysis reported fewer N-insertions in productive TCRs among donors in an Asian-associated ancestry cluster than the 666-donor mean. The authors suggested that the approach could potentially be extended to other disease states and immunological phenotypes. The presence/absence analyses assumed that sequencing depth was roughly uniform across donors, and that assumption may not be true. Because counts were too low, seventeen rarely observed V segments, including chromosome 9 orphons, were left out of the earlier analysis of roughly 600 of the donors. In an earlier analysis of around 600 of the donors, most TCR beta V segments appeared in productive rearrangements about 87% or about 30% of the time, broadly matching IMGT annotations. In a later analysis, the rate of TCR association differed among HLA loci, with DRB1 alleles having the most associated TCRs and HLA-C alleles having the fewest. The study listed 164 TCR beta chains as associated with cytomegalovirus.

The chain employs TRBV7-9 and TRBJ2-7; 8 bases in between match TRBD1. Sequencing was done on a sample of PBMCs. The receptor's source is a human donor in good health. The CDR3 protein is CASSFSSRGRYQYIYEQYF. At the DNA level, the sequence is TGTGCCAGCAGCTTCAGTAGCAGGGGGCGATACCAATATATCTACGAGCAGTACTTC.